These 2 T cell receptor beta chains came from one sample sequenced in a study of beta chain features in type 1 diabetes. Study-wide findings and caveats: All four CD4+ subsets of Type 1 diabetes patients contained TCRB CDR3s that were moderately but significantly shorter.

cDNA synthesis used the whole RNA isolate, giving expressed TCRB sequences. TCRdb's copy holds only in-frame clones and misses some; the assay was immunoSEQ multiplex PCR. This repertoire shows 50,000 to 65,000 clones, around 40% found once; its top ten account for 1.4% to 1.5%. Antigens of these TCRs are unknown. The source material was Tregs from blood. These receptors came from a man aged 25 to 45 with type 1 diabetes.

The J gene is TRBJ2-7, the V gene TRBV11-2; 10 positions agree with TRBD2. This CDR3 is 15 amino acids long. V was pared by 4 bases and J by 3 bases, with 6 bases of the junction left unmatched. Germline values: CDR1 SGHAT, CDR2 FQNNGV. The CDR3: CASSSLAGAGYEQYF. CDR3 coding DNA: TGTGCCAGCAGCTCTCTAGCGGGAGCAGGCTACGAGCAGTACTTC. Full variable domain (missing parts from reference TRBV11-2 and TRBJ2-7): EAGVAQSPRYKIIEKRQSVAFWCNPISGHATLYWYQQILGQGPKLLIQFQNNGVVDDSQLPKDRFSAERLKGVDSTLKIQPAKLEDSAVYLCASSSLAGAGYEQYFGPGTRLTVT.

This rearrangement joins TRBV7-9 to TRBJ2-7; perhaps TRBD2 as D (6 bases). V was trimmed by 3 bases and J by 3 bases, leaving 12 bases between them. Per the germline V gene, CDR1 is SEHNR and CDR2 is FQNEAQ (reference sequence). The CDR3 sequence is 14 residues long. The CDR3 DNA reads TGTGCCAGCAGCTTCCGGGAGCCCTACTACGAGCAGTACTTC. Translation: CASSFREPYYEQYF.